This TCR beta chain came from a study of blood T cell repertoires in COVID-19. In the study overall: Material from acute and convalescent COVID-19 was sourced from the United States, Italy and Spain. Sample material is recorded as cDNA or gDNA derived from T cells, B-cell-depleted T cells, or PBMCs.

Data came from immunoSEQ multiplex PCR; TCRdb stores just in-frame clones and leaves some out. The sample holds 65,000 to 90,000 clones; roughly four fifths are singletons and the top ten take about 2.1%. Trimming removed 2 bases from V and 0 bases from J; junction bases left unmatched: 3. The CDR3 spans 15 residues. CDR1 is GTSNPN and CDR2 is SVGIG in the germline V gene (reference sequence). V is TRBV30 and J is TRBJ2-7, with 11 bases that match TRBD1. This receptor was obtained from an older man with COVID-19, enrolled during active disease. The sample taken for sequencing was peripheral blood. The CDR3 region has the DNA TGTGCCTGGAGTAGGGGACAGGGGGTCTCCTACGAGCAGTACTTC. This codes for CAWSRGQGVSYEQYF. Full variable domain (outside the CDR3, taken from reference TRBV30 and TRBJ2-7): SQTIHQWPATLVQPVGSPLSLECTVEGTSNPNLYWYRQAAGRGLQLLFYSVGIGQISSEVPQNLSASRPQDRQFILSSKKLLLSDSGFYLCAWSRGQGVSYEQYFGPGTRLTVT.